The 19 T cell receptor beta chains below come from one sample, sequenced in a study of T cell repertoires in cytomegalovirus infection. The antigens for these receptors are not known. TCRdb re-called the reads through MiXCR, storing one row per CDR3 protein. Seen here are tens of thousands of distinct CDR3 sequences, 20% to 25% observed once, and the top ten hold under 85%. Here the sequenced sample was CD8+ T cells from cultured PBMCs, taken from culture after CMV antigen stimulation. The receptor set was obtained from a human donor in good health (CMV status not recorded). Some clones in this sample may be carry-over from other donors' samples.

The chain links TRBV2 to TRBJ2-1, with D maybe TRBD2 (6 bases). Germline CDR1 is SNHLY and CDR2 is FYNNEI. V gave up 8 bases and J gave up 3 bases, with 20 bases separating them. The CDR3 covers 16 residues. CDR3 amino acids: CASPGRVSGDYNEQFF. CDR3 nucleotides: TGTGCCAGCCCCGGCCGCGTGTCGGGGGACTACAATGAGCAGTTCTTC. The whole variable domain, remainder taken from reference TRBV2 and TRBJ2-1, is EPEVTQTPSHQVTQMGQEVILRCVPISNHLYFYWYRQILGQKVEFLVSFYNNEISEKSEIFDDQFSVERPDGSNFTLKIRSTKLEDSAMYFCASPGRVSGDYNEQFFGPGTRLTVL.

In its sample, this clonotype was seen many times. In nucleotides, the CDR3 is TGTGCCAGCACACCAGGGACTTTACAAGAGACCCAGTACTTC. Encoded protein: CASTPGTLQETQYF. V usage is TRBV6-6 and J usage is TRBJ2-5; D perhaps matches TRBD2 (6 bases). The V end lost 7 bases, the J end lost 2 bases, and 14 bases lay between the germline ends. The CDR3 runs to 14 residues. CDR1 and CDR2 (germline): MNHNY, SVGAGI (reference sequence).

The J gene is TRBJ2-1, the V gene TRBV6-1; 9 bases are shared with TRBD1. V shed 3 bases and J 9 bases; nucleotides not matched to a gene: 6. There are 14 residues in the CDR3. Germline V lookup: CDR1 MNHNS, CDR2 SASEGT. CDR3 residues: CASSEDRGWSEQFF. The CDR3, as DNA: TGTGCCAGCAGTGAGGACAGGGGATGGAGTGAGCAGTTCTTC.

V and J are TRBV9 and TRBJ1-1; 8 bases map to TRBD1. The CDR3 contains 16 residues. Per germline, CDR1 SGDLS and CDR2 YYNGEE. V was clipped by 3 bases and J by 1 base; unmatched bases: 8. CDR3 protein: CASSELQGAPNTEAFF. The CDR3 DNA reads TGTGCCAGCAGCGAACTTCAGGGGGCACCGAACACTGAAGCTTTCTTT.

This sequence joins TRBV4-1 and TRBJ1-5; TRBD1 is a possible D gene (6 bases). Trimming shortened V by 0 bases and J by 0 bases, and 9 bases separated the two germline ends. This CDR3 has 16 residues. CDR1 MGHRA and CDR2 YSYEKL come from the germline V gene. The CDR3 sequence: CASSQERGASNQPQHF. CDR3 DNA sequence: TGCGCCAGCAGCCAAGAGCGGGGGGCTAGCAATCAGCCCCAGCATTTT.

The V and J genes are TRBV5-1 and TRBJ1-1, with TRBD1 matching 7 bases. Germline-derived CDR1 and CDR2 are SGHRS and YFSETQ. The CDR3 spans 13 residues. Germline trimming cut 0 bases from V and 8 bases from J; bases unmatched to any gene: 4. The CDR3 region is CASSLVTGREAFF. The DNA of the CDR3 is TGCGCCAGCAGCTTGGTGACAGGGAGGGAAGCTTTCTTT.

This clonotype appeared a few times. CDR3 amino acids: CASRWGTGSYEQYF. In DNA, the CDR3 is TGTGCCAGCAGATGGGGGACAGGGTCCTACGAGCAGTACTTC. V usage is TRBV28 and J usage is TRBJ2-7, with 9 positions matching TRBD1. Unmatched junction bases numbered 4, after V lost 6 bases and J lost 1 base. Germline CDR1 is MDHEN and CDR2 is SYDVKM. This CDR3 has 14 amino acids.

This clonotype was seen a handful of times. The chain combines TRBV19 with TRBJ1-5; no clear D gene. The V end lost 5 bases, the J end lost 8 bases, and 13 bases lay between the germline ends. The CDR3 extends over 13 amino acids. CDR1 and CDR2 (germline): LNHDA, SQIVND (reference sequence). CDR3 sequence: CASSRVGTKPQHF. Written as DNA, the CDR3 is TGTGCCAGTAGTCGGGTCGGCACGAAGCCCCAGCATTTT.

This clonotype occurred a few times. The CDR3 sequence is CASTFGQGEYTGELFF. DNA for the CDR3: TGTGCCAGCACCTTCGGGCAGGGGGAGTACACCGGGGAGCTGTTTTTT. This sequence joins TRBV6-5 and TRBJ2-2, with TRBD1 matching 7 bases. Germline V lookup: CDR1 MNHEY, CDR2 SVGAGI. After removal of 7 bases from V and 3 bases from J, the junction contained 11 bases not matched to a gene. The CDR3 is 16 amino acids.

The table lists this clonotype with a count of one. V usage is TRBV7-3 and J usage is TRBJ2-6; D remains unclear. Trimming shortened V by 5 bases and J by 0 bases, and 11 bases separated the two germline ends. Germline-derived CDR1 and CDR2 are SGHTA and FQGTGA. The CDR3 runs 16 residues. The CDR3 DNA is TGTGCCAGCAGCCCTGGATGGGGCTCTGGGGCCAACGTCCTGACTTTC. Protein product: CASSPGWGSGANVLTF.

The chain employs TRBV9 and TRBJ1-2, with a tentative D call TRBD1 (5 bases). CDR1 and CDR2 (germline): SGDLS, YYNGEE. The CDR3 totals 11 residues. Trimming pared 5 bases from V and 8 bases from J, leaving 10 bases between. CDR3 bases: TGTGCCAGCAGTGGGGCGAACGGCTACACCTTC. This sequence encodes CASSGANGYTF.

The chain links TRBV28 to TRBJ1-1, with 7 bases lining up with TRBD1. The CDR3 covers 12 residues. Looked up from germline, CDR1 is MDHEN and CDR2 is SYDVKM. Losses at the gene ends were 8 bases for V and 5 bases for J; bases not matched to a gene: 5. The CDR3: CASHHRGTEAFF. The CDR3 coding sequence is TGTGCCAGCCACCACAGGGGTACTGAAGCTTTCTTT.

This clonotype was seen a handful of times. J is TRBJ1-3 and V is TRBV7-9, with D tentatively TRBD1 (6 bases). V was shortened by 4 bases and J by 0 bases, with 19 bases between the two germline ends. Germline assignment: CDR1 SEHNR and CDR2 FQNEAQ (reference sequence). The CDR3 is made up of 18 amino acids. The CDR3 region has the DNA TGTGCCAGCAGCTCGGCCGGGACACCTGGAGACTCTGGAAACACCATATATTTT. This sequence encodes CASSSAGTPGDSGNTIYF.

The rearrangement links TRBV6-6 to TRBJ2-3, with 11 positions matching TRBD2. With V trimmed by 5 bases and J by 3 bases, 7 bases remained unmatched. The germline V gene has CDR1 MNHNY and CDR2 SVGAGI (reference sequence). This CDR3 has 16 residues. The CDR3 reads CASSRGTSGETDTQYF. The CDR3 DNA reads as TGTGCCAGCAGTCGGGGGACTAGCGGCGAAACAGATACGCAGTATTTT.

This clonotype showed up just a few times. This chain joins TRBV12-3 or TRBV12-4 and TRBJ1-4; 8 positions match TRBD1. The CDR3 sequence is 15 residues long. The V and J ends lost 3 bases and 4 bases, in that order; junction bases with no gene match: 4. The CDR3 region has the DNA TGTGCCAGCAGTTTCAGGGGGCTTGTTAATGAAAAACTGTTTTTT. Amino acids: CASSFRGLVNEKLFF.

A few counts support this clonotype. The V gene is TRBV7-6, the J gene TRBJ2-7, with 7 nucleotides matching TRBD1. The trim removed 3 bases at V and 0 bases at J, leaving 2 bases unmatched. The length of the CDR3 is 14 residues. Germline V gene sequence: CDR1 SGHVS, CDR2 FNYEAQ. CDR3 DNA sequence: TGTGCCAGCAGCTTGGACAGGCTCTCCTACGAGCAGTACTTC. Its protein product is CASSLDRLSYEQYF.

This clonotype was found many times. The CDR3 coding sequence is TGTGCCAGCAGAGGGGCCAAGAACACTGAAGCTTTCTTT. Its protein product is CASRGAKNTEAFF. The chain uses TRBV7-9 and TRBJ1-1; tentative D call: TRBD1 (5 bases). The CDR3 spans 13 residues. Trimming took off 6 bases at V and 1 base at J, with 9 bases between the two ends. Germline CDR1 reads SEHNR; CDR2 reads FQNEAQ (reference sequence).

This clonotype was recorded a few times. The genes are TRBV7-3 and TRBJ1-1; the match to TRBD1 covers 10 bases. The CDR3 runs 14 residues. V dropped 4 bases and J dropped 3; count of bases not matched to a gene: 2. The V gene's germline CDR1 is SGHTA and CDR2 FQGTGA. CDR3 nucleotides: TGTGCCAGCAGCTGGACAGGGGGGGACACTGAAGCTTTCTTT. Its protein product is CASSWTGGDTEAFF.

V is TRBV6-5 and J is TRBJ2-3; tentatively, D is TRBD2 (7 bases). V was shortened by 0 bases and J by 4 bases, with 14 bases between the two germline ends. This CDR3 has 16 amino acids. Germline V CDR1 and CDR2: MNHEY, SVGAGI. CDR3 region: CASSYSWGGPSDTQYF. The CDR3, as DNA: TGTGCCAGCAGTTACTCGTGGGGGGGCCCGTCAGATACGCAGTATTTT.